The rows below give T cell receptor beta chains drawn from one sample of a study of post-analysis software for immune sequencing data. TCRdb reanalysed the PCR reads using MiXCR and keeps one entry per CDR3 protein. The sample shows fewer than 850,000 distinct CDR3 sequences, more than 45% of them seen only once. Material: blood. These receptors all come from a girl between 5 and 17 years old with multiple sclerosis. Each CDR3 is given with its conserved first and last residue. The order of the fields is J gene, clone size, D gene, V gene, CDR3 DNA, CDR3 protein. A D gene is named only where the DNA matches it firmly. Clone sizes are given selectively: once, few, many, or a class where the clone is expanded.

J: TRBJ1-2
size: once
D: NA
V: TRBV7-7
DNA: TGTGCTGGCATCCACTATGGCTACACCTTC
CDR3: CAGIHYGYTF

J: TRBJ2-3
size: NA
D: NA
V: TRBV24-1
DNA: TGTGCCACCAGTGCCGGAAAAGAACAGGAGCCACTCACGCAGTATTTT
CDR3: CATSAGKEQEPLTQYF

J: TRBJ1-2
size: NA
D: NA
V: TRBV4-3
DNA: TGCGCCAGCAGCCAAGATGCGGCGAACTATGGCTACACCTTC
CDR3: CASSQDAANYGYTF

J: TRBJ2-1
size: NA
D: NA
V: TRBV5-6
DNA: TGTGCCAGCAGCCCCAGGGACTCTCCCGGGAGCGATGAGCAGTTCTTC
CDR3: CASSPRDSPGSDEQFF

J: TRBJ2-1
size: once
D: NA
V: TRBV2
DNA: TGTGCCAGCAGAGTAGGGGGGCCAAGCTCCTACAATGAGCAGTTCTTC
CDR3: CASRVGGPSSYNEQFF

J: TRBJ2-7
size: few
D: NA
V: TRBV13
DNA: TGTGCCAGCAGCTTAAAGGGAACGAACGCCTACGAGCAGTACTTC
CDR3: CASSLKGTNAYEQYF

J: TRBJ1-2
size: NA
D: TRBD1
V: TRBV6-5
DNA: TGTGCCAGCAGCCGACGGGGACAGGGTCAGCGCTACACCTTC
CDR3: CASSRRGQGQRYTF

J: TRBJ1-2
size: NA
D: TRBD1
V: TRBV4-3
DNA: TGCGCCAGCAGCCGGTCCCGGGACAGGGGATTTGGCTACACCTTC
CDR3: CASSRSRDRGFGYTF

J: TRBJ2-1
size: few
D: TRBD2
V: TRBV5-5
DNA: TGTGCCAGCAGCTCGACCCAAACTAGCGGGAGGGCCAAGGGGCGAAATGAGCAGTTCTTC
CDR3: CASSSTQTSGRAKGRNEQFF

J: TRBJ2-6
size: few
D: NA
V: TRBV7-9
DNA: TGTGCCAGCAGCTTGCCCCGTTCGACTGGGGCCAACGTCCTGACTTTC
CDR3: CASSLPRSTGANVLTF

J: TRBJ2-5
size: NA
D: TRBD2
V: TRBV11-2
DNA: TGTGCCAGCAGCCCAACCAGGACTAGCGGACAAGAGACCCAGTACTTC
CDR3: CASSPTRTSGQETQYF

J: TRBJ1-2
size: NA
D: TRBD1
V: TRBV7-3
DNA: TGTGCCAGCAGCGAAAACAGCCCGACAGGGGGCTATGGCTACACCTTC
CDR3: CASSENSPTGGYGYTF

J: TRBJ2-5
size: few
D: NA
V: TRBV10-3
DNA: TGTGCCATCAGTGAGTCTAGGGGTGGTGATGAGACCCAGTACTTC
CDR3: CAISESRGGDETQYF

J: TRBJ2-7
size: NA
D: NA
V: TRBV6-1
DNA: TGTGCCAGCGGAGAATCAGCGACCTACGAGCAGTACTTC
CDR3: CASGESATYEQYF

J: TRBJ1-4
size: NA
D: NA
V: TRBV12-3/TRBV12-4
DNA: TGTGCCAGCGGGACCGTGGGTGAAAAACTGTTTTTT
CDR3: CASGTVGEKLFF

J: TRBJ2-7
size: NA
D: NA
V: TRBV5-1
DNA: TGCGCCAGCAGCTTGTCCGAGATTCAGCCCTCGTACGAGCAGTACTTC
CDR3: CASSLSEIQPSYEQYF

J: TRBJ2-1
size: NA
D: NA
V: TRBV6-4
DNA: TGTGCCAGCATTAAGGACTCCTCCGGAGGCGGTGAGCAGTTCTTC
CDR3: CASIKDSSGGGEQFF

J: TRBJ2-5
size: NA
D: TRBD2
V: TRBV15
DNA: TGTGCCACCAGCAGAGACCCGGGACTAGCGGCACAAGAGACCCAGTACTTC
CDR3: CATSRDPGLAAQETQYF

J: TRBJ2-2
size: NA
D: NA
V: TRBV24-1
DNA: TGTGCCACCAGTACCCTCGGGGAGCTGTTTTTT
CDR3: CATSTLGELFF

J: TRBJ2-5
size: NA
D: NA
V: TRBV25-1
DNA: TGTGCCAGCAGTCCCGGGACACGGGTGGAGACCCAGTACTTC
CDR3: CASSPGTRVETQYF

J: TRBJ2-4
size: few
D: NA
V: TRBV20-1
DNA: TGCAGTGCTAGACTCGGCCCCACGGACAAAAACATTCAGTACTTC
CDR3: CSARLGPTDKNIQYF

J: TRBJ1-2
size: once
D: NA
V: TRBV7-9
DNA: TGTGCCAGCAGCTTAGGAGAGGGGAACGCCTATGGCTACACCTTC
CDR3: CASSLGEGNAYGYTF

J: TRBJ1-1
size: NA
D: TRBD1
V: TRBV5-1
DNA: TGCGCCAGCAGCACACAGGGGGGGAACACTGAAGCTTTCTTT
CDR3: CASSTQGGNTEAFF

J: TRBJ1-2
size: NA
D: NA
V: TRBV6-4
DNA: TGTGCCAGCAGTGAGGGCAGATCCTATGGCTACACCTTC
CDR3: CASSEGRSYGYTF

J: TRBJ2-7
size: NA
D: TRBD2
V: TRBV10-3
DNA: TGTGCCACCGTTGCCGGGACTAGCGGGACTGAGCAGTACTTC
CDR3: CATVAGTSGTEQYF

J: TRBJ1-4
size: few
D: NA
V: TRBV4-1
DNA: TGCGCCAGCAGCCAGGGTCCGGGACAACAAAATGAAAAACTGTTTTTT
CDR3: CASSQGPGQQNEKLFF

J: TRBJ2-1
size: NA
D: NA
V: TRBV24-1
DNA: TGTGCCACCAGTGATCCCGGACATATCGATGAGCAGTTCTTC
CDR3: CATSDPGHIDEQFF

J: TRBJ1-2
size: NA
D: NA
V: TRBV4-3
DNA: TGCGCCAGCAGCCCGGGGGACGTTCAAAACTATGGCTACACCTTC
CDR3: CASSPGDVQNYGYTF

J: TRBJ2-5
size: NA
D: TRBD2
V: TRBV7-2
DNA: TGTGCCAGCAGCCTGGGGACTACGACAGAGACCCAGTACTTC
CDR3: CASSLGTTTETQYF

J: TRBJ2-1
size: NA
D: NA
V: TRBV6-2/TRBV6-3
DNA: TGTGCCAGCAGTTACCCCATGGACAGTCGTTCCTACAATGAGCAGTTCTTC
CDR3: CASSYPMDSRSYNEQFF

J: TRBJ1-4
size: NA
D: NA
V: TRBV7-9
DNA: TGTGCCAGCAGCTCGATGCAGGGGTCTGAAAAACTGTTTTTT
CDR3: CASSSMQGSEKLFF

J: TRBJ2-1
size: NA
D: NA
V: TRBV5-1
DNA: TGCGCCAGCAGCGCCTCGGACACGTACAATGAGCAGTTCTTC
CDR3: CASSASDTYNEQFF

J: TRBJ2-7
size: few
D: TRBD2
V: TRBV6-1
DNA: TGTGCCAGCAGTGACTTCGATCCGGGACTAGCGGGAGACGAGCAGTACTTC
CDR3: CASSDFDPGLAGDEQYF

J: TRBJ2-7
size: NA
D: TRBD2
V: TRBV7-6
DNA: TGTGCCAGCAGCTTAGCTCGGGTAGCGGGAGCAGTCTCCTACGAGCAGTACTTC
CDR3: CASSLARVAGAVSYEQYF

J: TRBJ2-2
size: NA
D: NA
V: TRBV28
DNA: TGTGCCAGCATCTCGGGGTTGTACACCGGGGAGCTGTTTTTT
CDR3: CASISGLYTGELFF

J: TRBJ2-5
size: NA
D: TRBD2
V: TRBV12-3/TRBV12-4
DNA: TGTGCCAGCAGCCGGGTTGGACTAGCGGGAGATGAGACCCAGTACTTC
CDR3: CASSRVGLAGDETQYF

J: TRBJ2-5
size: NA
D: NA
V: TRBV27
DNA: TGTGACAGCAGTCCAGCCCTAGATGGGACCCAGTACTTC
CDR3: CDSSPALDGTQYF

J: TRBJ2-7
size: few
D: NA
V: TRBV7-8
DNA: TGTGCCAGCAGCCCGCAGAGCGGCCAGTCCTACGAGCAGTACTTC
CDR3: CASSPQSGQSYEQYF

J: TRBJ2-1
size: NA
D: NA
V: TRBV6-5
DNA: TGTGCCAGCAGTCGTTCCTACCCCGGGACCTACAATGAGCAGTTCTTC
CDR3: CASSRSYPGTYNEQFF

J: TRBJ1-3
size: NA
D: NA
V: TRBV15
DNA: TGTGCCACCAGCACCGACCGGACCTCTGGAAACACCATATATTTT
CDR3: CATSTDRTSGNTIYF

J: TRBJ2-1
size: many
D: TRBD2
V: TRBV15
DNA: TGTGCCACCAGCAGAGATATCGGAACGGGAGGGGGAAATGAGCAGTTCTTC
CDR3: CATSRDIGTGGGNEQFF

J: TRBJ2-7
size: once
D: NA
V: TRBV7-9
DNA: TGTGCCAGCAGCGAAAAGGACGAGCAGTACTTC
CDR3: CASSEKDEQYF

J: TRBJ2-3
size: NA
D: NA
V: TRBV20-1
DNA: TGCAGTGCCCCTACCCTGCTTCACGATACGCAGTATTTT
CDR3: CSAPTLLHDTQYF

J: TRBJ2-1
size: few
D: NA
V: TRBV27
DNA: TGTGCCAGCAGTACGAACAATGAGCAGTTCTTC
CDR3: CASSTNNEQFF

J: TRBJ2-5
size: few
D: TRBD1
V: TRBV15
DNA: TGTGCCACCAGCAGAGAAATGCCGACAGGGCCCCGACAAGAGACCCAGTACTTC
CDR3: CATSREMPTGPRQETQYF

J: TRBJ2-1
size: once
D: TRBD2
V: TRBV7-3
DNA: TGTGCCAGCAGCTTGACGGCTAGCGGGAGTCTCAATGAGCAGTTCTTC
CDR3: CASSLTASGSLNEQFF

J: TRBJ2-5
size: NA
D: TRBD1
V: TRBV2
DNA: TGTGCCAGCAGTGAGACAGGGAACCAAGAGACCCAGTACTTC
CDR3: CASSETGNQETQYF

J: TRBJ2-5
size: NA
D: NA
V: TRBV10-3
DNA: TGTGCCACCGAGGACGGGGGAGAGACCCAGTACTTC
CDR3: CATEDGGETQYF

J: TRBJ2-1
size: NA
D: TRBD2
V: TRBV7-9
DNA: TGTGCCAGCATCCGACTAGCAGGGAGCTCCTACAATGAGCAGTTCTTC
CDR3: CASIRLAGSSYNEQFF

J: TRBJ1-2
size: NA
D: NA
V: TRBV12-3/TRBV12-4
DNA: TGTGCCAGCAGTTTTAATGGGATCGGGCCATATGGCTACACCTTC
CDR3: CASSFNGIGPYGYTF